This T cell receptor (beta chain) was sequenced for a study of a mutant IDH1 vaccine in newly diagnosed glioma. Time point indicated: baseline, week 1 (first vaccination visit). Noted treatment: pre-vaccination baseline after standard-of-care therapy. Study observations and caveats: Overall, about 92% of patients had vaccine-induced immune responses.

To note about this clone: Antigen unknown.

This CDR3 comprises 18 residues. V shed 0 bases and J 4 bases; nucleotides not matched to a gene: 8. From germline, CDR1 is GTSNPN and CDR2 SVGIG (reference sequence). Only in-frame clones appear in the TCRdb table, and some are missing; sequencing was by immunoSEQ multiplex PCR. The table shows about 98,000 clones, with 85% to 90% occurring only once. Here the sequenced sample was PBMCs, taken from a glioma patient treated with radiotherapy, temozolomide or both. The receptor was isolated from a woman aged 50 to 60 with glioma. V gene TRBV30 combines with J gene TRBJ2-1; 14 bases are a match to TRBD2. The CDR3 loop is CAWSVLRRTSGRYNEQFF. DNA of the CDR3: TGTGCCTGGAGTGTACTGCGGAGGACTAGCGGGAGGTACAATGAGCAGTTCTTC.